The TCR beta chain described here comes from a study of blood T cell repertoires in COVID-19. About the study: Whether acute or convalescent, the COVID-19 samples came from the United States, Italy and Spain. The cDNA or gDNA used as material had been derived from T cells, B-cell-depleted T cells, or PBMCs.

CDR1 SSHAT and CDR2 FNYEAQ come from the germline V gene (reference sequence). Germline trimming cut 6 bases from V and 6 bases from J; bases unmatched to any gene: 6. The CDR3 has 14 amino acids. In the original analysis: Amplification with reference gene primers provided the estimates of nucleated cell counts. Sequenced by immunoSEQ multiplex PCR; TCRdb stores in-frame clones only, minus some. V and J calls and clone size come straight from that table; D and trimming were deduced from the DNA. The table shows roughly 430,000 clones, with 70% to 90% occurring only once. This clone was recorded a few times.

The gene calls are TRBV7-7 and TRBJ2-2; 8 bases agree with TRBD2. The sequence derives from a woman between 35 and 50 years old with acute COVID-19. The sequenced material came from PBMCs or T cells enriched from blood (not recorded which). CDR3 region: CASRATGRAGELFF. The DNA for the CDR3 is TGTGCCAGCAGAGCAACCGGGAGGGCCGGGGAGCTGTTTTTT. Full variable domain (outside the CDR3, taken from reference TRBV7-7 and TRBJ2-2): GAGVSQSPRYKVTKRGQDVTLRCDPISSHATLYWYQQALGQGPEFLTYFNYEAQPDKSGLPSDRFSAERPEGSISTLTIQRTEQRDSAMYRCASRATGRAGELFFGEGSRLTVL.